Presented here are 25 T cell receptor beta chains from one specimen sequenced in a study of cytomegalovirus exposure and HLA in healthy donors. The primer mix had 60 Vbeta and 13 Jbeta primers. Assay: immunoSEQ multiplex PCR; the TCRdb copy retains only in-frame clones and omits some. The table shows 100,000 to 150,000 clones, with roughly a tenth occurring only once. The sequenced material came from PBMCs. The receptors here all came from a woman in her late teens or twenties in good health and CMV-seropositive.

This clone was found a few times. CDR3 sequence (DNA): TGTGCCAGCAGAAGAACAGGGGGCGGTGATGTGGAGCAGTTCTTC. Its translation is CASRRTGGGDVEQFF. J is TRBJ2-1 and V is TRBV25-1; 9 bases align to TRBD1. V trimming: 6 bases; J trimming: 10 bases; junction bases outside the gene matches: 13. Germline V gene data show CDR1 as MGHDK and CDR2 as SYGVNS. The CDR3 consists of 15 residues.

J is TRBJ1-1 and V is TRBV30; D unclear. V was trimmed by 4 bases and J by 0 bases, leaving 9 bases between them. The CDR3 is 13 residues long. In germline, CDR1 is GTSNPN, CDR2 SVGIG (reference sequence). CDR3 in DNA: TGTGCCTGGAATTTCGGTTTGAACACTGAAGCTTTCTTT. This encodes CAWNFGLNTEAFF.

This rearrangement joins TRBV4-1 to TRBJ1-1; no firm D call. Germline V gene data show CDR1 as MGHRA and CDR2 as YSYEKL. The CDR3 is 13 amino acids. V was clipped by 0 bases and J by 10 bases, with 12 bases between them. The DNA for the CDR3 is TGCGCCAGCAGCCAAGAAAACTATATCGGAGCTTTCTTT. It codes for CASSQENYIGAFF.

The CDR3 bases are TGCGCCAGCAGCCCGACAGAACAAGAGACCCAGTACTTC. This codes for CASSPTEQETQYF. The V call is TRBV5-1, the J call TRBJ2-5, with D maybe TRBD1 (5 bases). The V end was cut by 4 bases, the J end by 2 bases, with 9 bases between. The CDR3 length is 13 residues. Looked up from germline, CDR1 is SGHRS and CDR2 is YFSETQ.

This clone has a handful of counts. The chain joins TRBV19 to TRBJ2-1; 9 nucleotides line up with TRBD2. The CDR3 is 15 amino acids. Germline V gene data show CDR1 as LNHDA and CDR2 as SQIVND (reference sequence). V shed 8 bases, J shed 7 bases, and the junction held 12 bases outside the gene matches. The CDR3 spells CASGETGLAGNEQFF. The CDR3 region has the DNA TGTGCCAGTGGAGAAACCGGGCTAGCGGGAAATGAGCAGTTCTTC. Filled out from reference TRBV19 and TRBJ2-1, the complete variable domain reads DGGITQSPKYLFRKEGQNVTLSCEQNLNHDAMYWYRQDPGQGLRLIYYSQIVNDFQKGDIAEGYSVSREKKESFPLTVTSAQKNPTAFYLCASGETGLAGNEQFFGPGTRLTVL.

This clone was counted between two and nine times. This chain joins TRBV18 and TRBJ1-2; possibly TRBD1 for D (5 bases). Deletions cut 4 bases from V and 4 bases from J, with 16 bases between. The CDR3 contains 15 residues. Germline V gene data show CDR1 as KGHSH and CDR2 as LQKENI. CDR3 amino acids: CASSQEGQGGYGYTF. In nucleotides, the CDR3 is TGTGCCAGCTCACAGGAGGGGCAGGGCGGCTATGGCTACACCTTC. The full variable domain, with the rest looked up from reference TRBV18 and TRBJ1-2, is NAGVMQNPRHLVRRRGQEARLRCSPMKGHSHVYWYRQLPEEGLKFMVYLQKENIIDESGMPKERFSAEFPKEGPSILRIQQVVRGDSAAYFCASSQEGQGGYGYTFGSGTRLTVV.

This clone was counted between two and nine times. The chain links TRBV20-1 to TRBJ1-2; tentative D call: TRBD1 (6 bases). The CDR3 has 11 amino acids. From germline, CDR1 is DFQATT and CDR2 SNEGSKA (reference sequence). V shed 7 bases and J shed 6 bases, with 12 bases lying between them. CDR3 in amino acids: CSEGHLNGYTF. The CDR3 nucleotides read TGCAGTGAGGGACACTTAAATGGCTACACCTTC.

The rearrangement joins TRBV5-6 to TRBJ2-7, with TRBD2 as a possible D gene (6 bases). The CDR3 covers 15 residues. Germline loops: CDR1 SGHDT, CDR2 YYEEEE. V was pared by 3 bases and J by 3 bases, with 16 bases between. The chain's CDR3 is CASSSLSGRVYEQYF. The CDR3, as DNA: TGTGCCAGCAGCTCCCTTAGCGGTAGGGTCTACGAGCAGTACTTC.

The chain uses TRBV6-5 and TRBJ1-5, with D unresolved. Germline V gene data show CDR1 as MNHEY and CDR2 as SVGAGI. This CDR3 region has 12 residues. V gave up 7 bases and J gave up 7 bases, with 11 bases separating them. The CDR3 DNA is TGTGCCAGCAATACGGTGGGCCAGCCCCAGCATTTT. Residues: CASNTVGQPQHF.

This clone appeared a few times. CDR3 bases: TGTGCCAGCGGAGACAGAGTTGAAAAACTGTTTTTT. Translation: CASGDRVEKLFF. The J gene is TRBJ1-4, the V gene TRBV6-1, with a tentative D call TRBD1 (5 bases). The CDR3 has 12 residues. In germline, CDR1 is MNHNS, CDR2 SASEGT. V was trimmed by 8 bases and J by 7 bases, leaving 11 bases between them.

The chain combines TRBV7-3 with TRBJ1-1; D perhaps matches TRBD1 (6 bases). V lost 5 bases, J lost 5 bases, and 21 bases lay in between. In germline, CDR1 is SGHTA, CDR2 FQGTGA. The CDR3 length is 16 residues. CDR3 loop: CASSPGAGAGVTEAFF. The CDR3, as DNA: TGTGCCAGCAGCCCAGGGGCAGGGGCCGGGGTGACTGAAGCTTTCTTT.

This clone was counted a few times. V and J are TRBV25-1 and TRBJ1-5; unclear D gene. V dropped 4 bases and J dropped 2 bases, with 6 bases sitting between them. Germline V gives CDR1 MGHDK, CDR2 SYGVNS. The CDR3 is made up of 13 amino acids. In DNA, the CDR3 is TGTGCCAGCAGTGGGAGCGGCAATCAGCCCCAGCATTTT. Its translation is CASSGSGNQPQHF.

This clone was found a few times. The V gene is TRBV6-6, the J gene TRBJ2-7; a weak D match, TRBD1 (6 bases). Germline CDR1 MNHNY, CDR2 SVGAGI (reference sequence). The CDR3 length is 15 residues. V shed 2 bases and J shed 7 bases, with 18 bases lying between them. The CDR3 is CASSYEHLRGWEQYF. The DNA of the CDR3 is TGTGCCAGCAGTTACGAACACCTCAGGGGCTGGGAGCAGTACTTC.

CDR3 residues: CASSAGSVEAFF. Written as DNA, the CDR3 is TGTGCCAGCAGTGCCGGGTCAGTTGAAGCTTTCTTT. The chain couples TRBV25-1 to TRBJ1-1; D not resolved. V lost 4 bases to trimming and J lost 7 bases, with 10 bases between them. Germline V lookup: CDR1 MGHDK, CDR2 SYGVNS. The CDR3 loop spans 12 amino acids.

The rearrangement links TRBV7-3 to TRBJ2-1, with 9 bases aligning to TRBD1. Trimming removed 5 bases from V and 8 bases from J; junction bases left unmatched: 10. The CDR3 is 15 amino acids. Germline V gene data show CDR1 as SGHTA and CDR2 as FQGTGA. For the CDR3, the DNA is TGTGCCAGCAGCCCTAGGGGACAGGGATTCGATGAGCAGTTCTTC. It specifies CASSPRGQGFDEQFF. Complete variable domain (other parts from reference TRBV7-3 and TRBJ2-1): GAGVSQTPSNKVTEKGKYVELRCDPISGHTALYWYRQSLGQGPEFLIYFQGTGAADDSGLPNDRFFAVRPEGSVSTLKIQRTERGDSAVYLCASSPRGQGFDEQFFGPGTRLTVL.

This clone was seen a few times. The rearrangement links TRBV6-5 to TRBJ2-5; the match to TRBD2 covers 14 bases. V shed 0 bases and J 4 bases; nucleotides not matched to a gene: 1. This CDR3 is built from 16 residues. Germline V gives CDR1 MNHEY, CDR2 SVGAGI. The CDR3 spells CASSYSGLAGGETQYF. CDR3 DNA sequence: TGTGCCAGCAGTTACTCCGGACTAGCGGGAGGAGAGACCCAGTACTTC.

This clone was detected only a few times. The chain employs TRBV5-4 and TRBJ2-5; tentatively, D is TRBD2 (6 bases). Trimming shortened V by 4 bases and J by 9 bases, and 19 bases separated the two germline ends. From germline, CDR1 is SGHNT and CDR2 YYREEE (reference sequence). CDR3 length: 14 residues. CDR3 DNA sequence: TGTGCCAGCAGCCCCATAGTGGGGGGTGAGGCCCAGTACTTC. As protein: CASSPIVGGEAQYF.

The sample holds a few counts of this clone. The CDR3 bases are TGTGCCTGGAGTGTTGTCCTAGCGGGTTCCTACGAGCAGTACTTC. Translated, it gives CAWSVVLAGSYEQYF. V and J are TRBV30 and TRBJ2-7, with 8 bases identical to TRBD2. Per germline, CDR1 GTSNPN and CDR2 SVGIG (reference sequence). The CDR3 sequence is 15 residues long. Germline trimming cut 0 bases from V and 1 base from J; bases unmatched to any gene: 5.

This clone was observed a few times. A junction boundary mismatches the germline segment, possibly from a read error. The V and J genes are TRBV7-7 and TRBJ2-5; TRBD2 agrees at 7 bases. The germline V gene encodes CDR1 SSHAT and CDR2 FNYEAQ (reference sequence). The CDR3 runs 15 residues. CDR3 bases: TGTGCTAGCAGTAAACTCCAGCGGGACTGGGAGACCCAGTACTTC. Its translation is CASSKLQRDWETQYF.

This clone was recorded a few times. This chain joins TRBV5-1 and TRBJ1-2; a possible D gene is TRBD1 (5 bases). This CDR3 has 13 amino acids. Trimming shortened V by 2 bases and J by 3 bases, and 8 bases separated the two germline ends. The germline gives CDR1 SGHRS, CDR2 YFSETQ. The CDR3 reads CASSFGGDYGYTF. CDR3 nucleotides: TGCGCCAGCAGCTTCGGAGGGGACTATGGCTACACCTTC.

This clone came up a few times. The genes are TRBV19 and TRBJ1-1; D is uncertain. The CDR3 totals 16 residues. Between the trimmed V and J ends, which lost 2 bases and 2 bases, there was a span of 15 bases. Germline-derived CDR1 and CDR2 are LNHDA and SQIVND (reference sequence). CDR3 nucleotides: TGTGCCAGTAGTATATCCCGACTCCGTTTAAACACTGAAGCTTTCTTT. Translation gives CASSISRLRLNTEAFF.

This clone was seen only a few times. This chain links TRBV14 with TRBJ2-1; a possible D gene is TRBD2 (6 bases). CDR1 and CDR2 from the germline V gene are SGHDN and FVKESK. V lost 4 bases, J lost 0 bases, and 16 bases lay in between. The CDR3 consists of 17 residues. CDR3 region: CASSLLAGTVSYNEQFF. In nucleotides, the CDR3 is TGTGCCAGCAGCCTCCTAGCCGGGACTGTCTCCTACAATGAGCAGTTCTTC.

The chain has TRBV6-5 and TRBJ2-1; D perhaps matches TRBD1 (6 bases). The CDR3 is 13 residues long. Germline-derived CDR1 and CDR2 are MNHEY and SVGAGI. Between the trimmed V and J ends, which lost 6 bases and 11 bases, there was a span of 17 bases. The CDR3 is CASRAPYRVKQFF. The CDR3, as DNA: TGTGCCAGCAGGGCTCCATACAGGGTTAAGCAGTTCTTC.

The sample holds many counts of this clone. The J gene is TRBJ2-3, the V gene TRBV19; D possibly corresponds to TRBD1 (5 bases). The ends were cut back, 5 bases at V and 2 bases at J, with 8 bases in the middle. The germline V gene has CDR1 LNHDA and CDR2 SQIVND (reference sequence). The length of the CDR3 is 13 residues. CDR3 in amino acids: CASSQGLTDTQYF. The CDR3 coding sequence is TGTGCCAGTAGTCAGGGCCTCACAGATACGCAGTATTTT.

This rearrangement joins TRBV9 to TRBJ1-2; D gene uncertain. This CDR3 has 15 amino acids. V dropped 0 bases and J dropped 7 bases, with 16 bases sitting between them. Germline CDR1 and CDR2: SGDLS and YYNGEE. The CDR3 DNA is TGTGCCAGCAGCGTAGCTGCCAGACCTGGAGGTGGCTACACCTTC. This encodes CASSVAARPGGGYTF. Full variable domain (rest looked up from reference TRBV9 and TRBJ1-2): DSGVTQTPKHLITATGQRVTLRCSPRSGDLSVYWYQQSLDQGLQFLIQYYNGEERAKGNILERFSAQQFPDLHSELNLSSLELGDSALYFCASSVAARPGGGYTFGSGTRLTVV.